The entry below gives a single T cell receptor (beta chain) sequence along with its context. V lost 0 bases to trimming and J lost 10 bases; unmatched junction nucleotides: 3. Germline CDR1 and CDR2: SGDLS and YYNGEE. The CDR3 covers 12 residues. The source of the sample is a study of human thymus T cells. Profiled with immunoSEQ multiplex PCR; TCRdb holds only in-frame clones, not every one. The profile shows 55,000 to 70,000 clones, over 85% of them singletons. The sample was blood. The gene calls are TRBV9 and TRBJ1-1; 7 nucleotides agree with TRBD1. This clonotype originated in a boy under three years old with a congenital heart defect but otherwise immunologically healthy. CDR3 nucleotide sequence: TGTGCCAGCAGCGTAGGAGAGGGGGCAGCTTTCTTT. Residues: CASSVGEGAAFF.